The 4 T cell receptor beta chains in this list originate from one sample, sequenced in a study of T cell responses to AZD1222 COVID-19 vaccine (dated by TCRdb to the early 2020s). The library came from the immunoSEQ multiplex PCR assay. This immuneACCESS table, as held by TCRdb, lists in-frame sequences with V and J called but not all clones. Of the missing ones, under half trace to an unresolved V gene in checked studies; the others have no known cause. This sample is represented by roughly 140,000 clones; around 91% of them were singletons. Together, the top ten hold around 5% of the sample. This specimen's time point label, interpreted: baseline before first vaccination. Sample: peripheral blood, taken on day 0 of AZD1222 vaccination. The source is an adult in good health.

The chain joins TRBV6-2 or TRBV6-3 to TRBJ1-3; D remains ambiguous. CDR1 is MNHEY, CDR2 SVGEGT, per germline. Trimming took off 2 bases at V and 4 bases at J, with 12 bases between the two ends. The CDR3 totals 15 residues. The CDR3, as DNA: TGTGCCAGCAGTTACCTTCGGCCCCTGGGAAACACCATATATTTT. Protein sequence: CASSYLRPLGNTIYF.

This clone was picked up a small number of times. This chain links TRBV6-5 with TRBJ2-7, with D perhaps given as TRBD1 or TRBD2 (5 bases each). There are 15 residues in the CDR3. From germline, CDR1 is MNHEY and CDR2 SVGAGI. The germline V and J ends were trimmed by 2 bases and 3 bases, with 14 bases remaining between them. The CDR3 spells CASSYGSGPDYEQYF. The CDR3 DNA reads TGTGCCAGCAGTTACGGATCGGGACCCGACTACGAGCAGTACTTC.

This clone has only one observation. This rearrangement joins TRBV28 to TRBJ1-5; D is perhaps TRBD1 (5 bases). Germline CDR1 is MDHEN and CDR2 is SYDVKM. The CDR3 runs to 13 residues. V was cut by 8 bases and J by 5 bases, with 13 bases left in between. CDR3 DNA sequence: TGTGCCAGCCGCGGGACCTCGGATCAGCCCCAGCATTTT. Translated, it gives CASRGTSDQPQHF. Variable domain in full (rest from reference TRBV28 and TRBJ1-5): DVKVTQSSRYLVKRTGEKVFLECVQDMDHENMFWYRQDPGLGLRLIYFSYDVKMKEKGDIPEGYSVSREKKERFSLILESASTNQTSMYLCASRGTSDQPQHFGDGTRLSIL.

This chain uses TRBV4-3 with TRBJ2-7, with TRBD2 as a possible D gene (5 bases). The V gene's germline CDR1 is LGHNA and CDR2 YSLEER. This CDR3 is 15 amino acids long. V was shortened by 0 bases and J by 3 bases, with 12 bases between the two germline ends. CDR3 loop: CASSQDPGTGYEQYF. Written as DNA, the CDR3 is TGCGCCAGCAGCCAAGATCCGGGAACCGGCTACGAGCAGTACTTC.